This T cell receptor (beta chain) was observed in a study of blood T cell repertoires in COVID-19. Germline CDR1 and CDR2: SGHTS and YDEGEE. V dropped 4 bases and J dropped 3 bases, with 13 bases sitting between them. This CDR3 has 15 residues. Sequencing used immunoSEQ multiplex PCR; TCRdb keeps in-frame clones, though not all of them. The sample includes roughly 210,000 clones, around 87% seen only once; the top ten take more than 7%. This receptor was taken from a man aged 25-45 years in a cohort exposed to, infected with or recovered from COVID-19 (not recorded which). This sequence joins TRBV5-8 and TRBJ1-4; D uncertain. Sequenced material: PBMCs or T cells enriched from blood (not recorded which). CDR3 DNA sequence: TGTGCCAGCAGCCCCGCCCGGGAATCTAATGAAAAACTGTTTTTT. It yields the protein CASSPARESNEKLFF.